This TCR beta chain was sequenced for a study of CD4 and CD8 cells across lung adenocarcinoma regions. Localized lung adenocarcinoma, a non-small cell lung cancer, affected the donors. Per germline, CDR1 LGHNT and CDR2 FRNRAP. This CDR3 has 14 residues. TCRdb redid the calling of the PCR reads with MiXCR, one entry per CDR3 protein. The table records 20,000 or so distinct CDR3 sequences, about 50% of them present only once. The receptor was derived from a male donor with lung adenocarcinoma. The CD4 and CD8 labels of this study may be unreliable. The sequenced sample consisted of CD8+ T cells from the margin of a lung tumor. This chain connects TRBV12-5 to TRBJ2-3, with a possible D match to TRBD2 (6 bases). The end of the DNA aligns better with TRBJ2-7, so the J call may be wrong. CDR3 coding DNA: TGTGCCATGGCGGGGCTGGGAGCCACAGACATGCAGTACTTC. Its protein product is CAMAGLGATDMQYF.